This passage covers 28 T cell receptor beta chains from one sample sequenced in a study of blood T cells in healthy people across ages. Primers used in a second PCR of about 7 to 12 cycles were a sample-barcoded 5' primer and a J-beta primer mix. In TCRdb, the 5' RACE reads were re-called with MiXCR into one record per CDR3 protein. Among about 800,000 distinct CDR3 sequences listed, 46% were seen once. Sequenced input: blood. These receptors all come from an elderly man in good health.

The chain combines TRBV12-3 or TRBV12-4 with TRBJ2-1; D ambiguous. This CDR3 is 17 amino acids long. V shed 5 bases and J shed 3 bases, with 20 bases lying between them. The CDR3 DNA is TGTGCCAGCAGTCCCACGTTAGGGCGCAGTGGCTACAATGAGCAGTTCTTC. This translates into CASSPTLGRSGYNEQFF.

This clonotype came up a few times. The chain employs TRBV7-6 and TRBJ1-4; a possible D gene is TRBD1 (5 bases). V shed 5 bases and J shed 2 bases, with 12 bases lying between them. Germline CDR1 and CDR2: SGHVS and FNYEAQ. This CDR3 region has 15 residues. CDR3 sequence: CASSLQTVTNEKLFF. The CDR3 DNA reads as TGTGCCAGCAGCCTACAGACAGTCACTAATGAAAAACTGTTTTTT.

This clonotype was found a few times. For the CDR3, the DNA is TGTGCCAGCAGTGATGGGGACACCCAGACCCAGTACTTC. This sequence encodes CASSDGDTQTQYF. The chain carries TRBV6-1 and TRBJ2-7; perhaps TRBD1 as D (6 bases). The DNA matches TRBJ2-5 better at its end, which makes the J call doubtful. The germline CDR1 and CDR2 sequences are MNHNS and SASEGT. The CDR3 runs 13 residues.

This clonotype was found many times. This sequence joins TRBV28 and TRBJ2-5; D is unclear. CDR3 length: 14 residues. Deletions cut 1 base from V and 5 bases from J, with 11 bases between. Germline CDR1 and CDR2: MDHEN and SYDVKM. CDR3 sequence: CASSLSGFLETQYF. The CDR3 DNA follows: TGTGCCAGCAGTTTATCAGGTTTCTTGGAGACCCAGTACTTC.

The V call is TRBV29-1, the J call TRBJ2-4, with a weak D call TRBD2 (5 bases). Germline values: CDR1 SQVTM, CDR2 ANQGSEA. Trimming took off 4 bases at V and 6 bases at J, with 10 bases between the two ends. The CDR3 runs to 12 residues. The CDR3 reads CSVGETGNIQYF. The CDR3 region has the DNA TGCAGCGTTGGGGAGACGGGAAACATTCAGTACTTC. Looking up the rest from reference TRBV29-1 and TRBJ2-4 gives the full variable domain: SAVISQKPSRDICQRGTSLTIQCQVDSQVTMMFWYRQQPGQSLTLIATANQGSEATYESGFVIDKFPISRPNLTFSTLTVSNMSPEDSSIYLCSVGETGNIQYFGAGTRLSVL.

This clonotype was detected a few times. This rearrangement joins TRBV6-2 or TRBV6-3 to TRBJ2-1; D gene uncertain. Trimming pared 5 bases from V and 5 bases from J, leaving 7 bases between. Germline-derived CDR1 and CDR2 are MNHEY and SVGEGT. The CDR3 consists of 12 residues. Here the CDR3 DNA reads TGTGCCAGCAGTACCATGGACAATGAGCAGTTCTTC. Its protein product is CASSTMDNEQFF.

The chain combines TRBV30 with TRBJ2-1; possibly TRBD1 for D (5 bases). Germline lookup yields CDR1 GTSNPN and CDR2 SVGIG (reference sequence). Trimming stripped 2 bases from V and 3 bases from J, with 17 bases between. The CDR3 runs to 16 residues. The CDR3 DNA sequence: TGTGCCTGGAGTTACCCGGACATTGGGTACTACAATGAGCAGTTCTTC. The encoded protein is CAWSYPDIGYYNEQFF.

The chain employs TRBV20-1 and TRBJ2-3, with D perhaps matching TRBD2 (5 bases). Germline V gives CDR1 DFQATT, CDR2 SNEGSKA (reference sequence). This CDR3 contains 14 residues. Trimming left V 2 bases short and J 1 base short, with 10 bases between. For the CDR3, the DNA is TGCAGTGCTAGAATTCTTAGCGGCACAGATACGCAGTATTTT. It codes for CSARILSGTDTQYF.

This clonotype came up a few times. The gene calls are TRBV5-1 and TRBJ1-1; D possibly corresponds to TRBD1 (6 bases). V was clipped by 3 bases and J by 5 bases, with 14 bases between them. The CDR3 length is 14 residues. The germline V gene has CDR1 SGHRS and CDR2 YFSETQ. The CDR3 sequence is CASSWGPQGTEAFF. The CDR3 DNA reads TGCGCCAGCAGCTGGGGACCGCAGGGGACTGAAGCTTTCTTT. The full variable domain, its missing parts supplied by reference TRBV5-1 and TRBJ1-1, is KAGVTQTPRYLIKTRGQQVTLSCSPISGHRSVSWYQQTPGQGLQFLFEYFSETQRNKGNFPGRFSGRQFSNSRSEMNVSTLELGDSALYLCASSWGPQGTEAFFGQGTRLTVV.

This clonotype was detected many times. The chain recombines TRBV12-3 or TRBV12-4 with TRBJ2-7, with D possibly being TRBD2 (5 bases). This CDR3 comprises 14 residues. Trimming removed 4 bases at V and 3 bases at J, with 13 bases between. The CDR3 DNA is TGTGCCAGCAGTTCTAGGGAGCTGAACTACGAGCAGTACTTC. This translates into CASSSRELNYEQYF.

The chain recombines TRBV10-3 with TRBJ2-5; possibly TRBD2 for D (6 bases). The tail of the sequence fits TRBJ2-7 better, so the J call may be wrong. Germline V CDR1 and CDR2: ENHRY, SYGVKD. There are 14 residues in the CDR3. For the CDR3, the DNA is TGTGCCATCAGCCTAGGCGGGGAGGTCTACGAGCAGTACTTC. Amino acid sequence: CAISLGGEVYEQYF.

The rearrangement uses TRBV6-1 and TRBJ2-3; perhaps TRBD2 as D (6 bases). This CDR3 has 17 amino acids. The germline V gene encodes CDR1 MNHNS and CDR2 SASEGT. The V end lost 6 bases, the J end lost 0 bases, and 19 bases lay between the germline ends. The CDR3 bases are TGTGCCAGCAGGCCTATACGGATAGCGGCGAGCACAGATACGCAGTATTTT. As protein: CASRPIRIAASTDTQYF.

The V gene is TRBV20-1, the J gene TRBJ2-1, with 7 bases lining up with TRBD2. The germline CDR1 and CDR2 sequences are DFQATT and SNEGSKA (reference sequence). The CDR3 length is 14 residues. With V trimmed by 5 bases and J by 7 bases, 11 bases remained unmatched. DNA for the CDR3: TGCAGTGCTGGACAATCTAGCGGTGTTAATGAGCAGTTCTTC. Amino acid sequence: CSAGQSSGVNEQFF.

As regards this clonotype: A much larger clonotype is one base distant, so this may be a read error. The rearrangement joins TRBV5-1 to TRBJ2-7, with 8 nucleotides matching TRBD1. V lost 4 bases and J lost 3; bases outside the gene matches: 6. Germline CDR1 is SGHRS and CDR2 is YFSETQ. The CDR3 runs 14 residues. The CDR3 coding sequence is TGCGCCAGCAGCGGTACCGGGACAGGCTACGAGCAGTACTTC. Its translation: CASSGTGTGYEQYF.

V is TRBV13 and J is TRBJ2-5, with D possibly being TRBD2 (6 bases). CDR3 length: 15 amino acids. Germline V lookup: CDR1 PRHDT, CDR2 FYEKMQ (reference sequence). V lost 6 bases and J lost 1, with 15 bases in between. This chain's CDR3 is CASSGVDGSQETQYF. CDR3 bases: TGTGCCAGCAGTGGTGTTGACGGGAGCCAAGAGACCCAGTACTTC.

This clonotype was counted at least ten times. The chain joins TRBV24-1 to TRBJ1-1; D is uncertain. The CDR3 consists of 13 residues. CDR1 KGHDR and CDR2 SFDVKD come from the germline V gene. With 3 bases removed from V and 11 bases from J, the gap between germline ends came to 15 bases. The CDR3 nucleotides read TGTGCCACCAGTGATGGGCAGCCTCTGGGGGCTTTCTTT. Protein: CATSDGQPLGAFF.

The V call is TRBV9, the J call TRBJ2-1; no clear D gene. The V gene lost 0 bases and the J gene lost 6 bases, with 7 bases spanning the gap. The CDR3 runs 13 residues. The V gene's germline CDR1 is SGDLS and CDR2 YYNGEE. This CDR3 is CASSVVNSNEQFF. DNA for the CDR3: TGTGCCAGCAGCGTAGTTAATTCCAATGAGCAGTTCTTC.

The rearrangement links TRBV11-3 to TRBJ2-5; D may be TRBD1 or TRBD2 (5 bases each). The J call may be mistaken, given a closer DNA end match to TRBJ2-7. The length of the CDR3 is 16 residues. Germline V gene data show CDR1 as SGHNT and CDR2 as YENEEA. CDR3 coding DNA: TGTGCCAGCAGCTTAGCCCGGGGACCTGAGTCGGGCGAGCAGTACTTC. It encodes CASSLARGPESGEQYF.

At least ten counts were recorded for this clonotype. V usage is TRBV29-1 and J usage is TRBJ2-1; TRBD1 matches 7 bases. Trimming removed 7 bases from V and 1 base from J; junction bases left unmatched: 7. This CDR3 spans 14 amino acids. From germline, CDR1 is SQVTM and CDR2 ANQGSEA. The CDR3 region has the DNA TGCAGCGATGCCACAGGGGTTTCCTACAATGAGCAGTTCTTC. As protein: CSDATGVSYNEQFF.

The chain employs TRBV28 and TRBJ2-7; 7 nucleotides agree with TRBD2. The V and J ends lost 6 bases and 2 bases, in that order; junction bases with no gene match: 7. Per the germline V gene, CDR1 is MDHEN and CDR2 is SYDVKM. CDR3 length: 14 residues. DNA for the CDR3: TGTGCCAGCAGACGAGCGGGATCCACCTACGAGCAGTACTTC. It specifies CASRRAGSTYEQYF.

In this sample, this clonotype turned up a few times. The genes are TRBV7-2 and TRBJ2-1; D not certain. The CDR3 loop spans 14 amino acids. Germline V CDR1 and CDR2: SGHTA, FQGNSA. Between the trimmed V and J ends, which lost 5 bases and 5 bases, there was a span of 13 bases. CDR3 amino acids: CASSVTVSHNEQFF. In DNA form, the CDR3 reads TGTGCCAGCAGCGTAACGGTATCTCACAATGAGCAGTTCTTC.

The chain is built from TRBV16 and TRBJ1-5; D remains unclear. The length of the CDR3 is 15 residues. Deletions cut 2 bases from V and 5 bases from J, with 13 bases between. CDR1 and CDR2 from the germline V gene are KGHSY and FQNENV. The CDR3 protein is CASSQRAGDDQPQHF. The DNA for the CDR3 is TGTGCCAGCAGCCAACGGGCCGGGGATGATCAGCCCCAGCATTTT.

The chain recombines TRBV29-1 with TRBJ1-1, with TRBD1 as a possible D gene (6 bases). From germline, CDR1 is SQVTM and CDR2 ANQGSEA. Trimming cost V 0 bases and J 4 bases, with 15 bases left between them. The CDR3 spans 15 residues. The CDR3 nucleotides read TGCAGCGTTGAAGACAGGGGTAGAGAAGGCACTGAAGCTTTCTTT. Amino acids: CSVEDRGREGTEAFF. Full variable domain (outside the CDR3, taken from reference TRBV29-1 and TRBJ1-1): SAVISQKPSRDICQRGTSLTIQCQVDSQVTMMFWYRQQPGQSLTLIATANQGSEATYESGFVIDKFPISRPNLTFSTLTVSNMSPEDSSIYLCSVEDRGREGTEAFFGQGTRLTVV.

V and J are TRBV7-9 and TRBJ1-6; 8 nucleotides match TRBD1. Per germline, CDR1 SEHNR and CDR2 FQNEAQ (reference sequence). V was clipped by 6 bases and J by 10 bases; unmatched bases: 8. CDR3 length: 14 amino acids. The CDR3 spells CASSGDRRGSPLHF. CDR3 in DNA: TGTGCCAGCAGTGGGGACAGGCGAGGCTCACCCCTCCACTTT.

This clonotype was observed a few times. The chain combines TRBV20-1 with TRBJ2-1; 9 bases are shared with TRBD2. Losses at the gene ends were 2 bases for V and 9 bases for J; bases not matched to a gene: 11. The CDR3 length is 15 residues. Per germline, CDR1 DFQATT and CDR2 SNEGSKA (reference sequence). The CDR3 DNA reads TGCAGTGCTAGACAGGCTAGCGGGACGACAGGTGAGCAGTTCTTC. This translates into CSARQASGTTGEQFF.

This clonotype was counted at least ten times. The V and J genes are TRBV28 and TRBJ2-6, with TRBD1 matching 8 bases. The CDR3 totals 18 residues. Germline CDR1 MDHEN, CDR2 SYDVKM. Trimming took 3 bases from V and 2 from J; bases not matched to a gene: 9. CDR3 coding DNA: TGTGCCAGCAGTTTGGCCGGGACAGGTGGCACTGGGGCCAACGTCCTGACTTTC. It yields the protein CASSLAGTGGTGANVLTF.

This clonotype occurred a few times. This chain connects TRBV6-2 or TRBV6-3 to TRBJ2-7; D could derive from TRBD1 or TRBD2 (7 bases each). Trimming removed 6 bases from V and 0 bases from J, with 15 bases in between. CDR3 length: 15 amino acids. Germline CDR1 MNHEY, CDR2 SVGEGT. The CDR3, as DNA: TGTGCCAGCAGGACGACAGGGAGGGGCTCCTACGAGCAGTACTTC. Its translation is CASRTTGRGSYEQYF.

This clonotype was detected only a few times. V gene TRBV12-3 or TRBV12-4 combines with J gene TRBJ1-5; TRBD1 agrees at 9 bases. Trimming cost V 6 bases and J 4 bases; bases outside gene matches: 7. The CDR3 has 15 amino acids. The CDR3 here is CASRGTGTVNQPQHF. CDR3 sequence (DNA): TGTGCCAGCAGGGGGACAGGGACGGTGAATCAGCCCCAGCATTTT.